This record looks at one TCR beta chain sequence and its context. No cognate antigen has been identified for it. No much larger clonotype is one base removed from it; base qualities were not supplied. This sample is drawn from a study of blood T cell repertoires in COVID-19 (dated by TCRdb to 2019 to 2021). For the study in its entirety: Samples covering the acute and convalescent phases of COVID-19 were provided by collaborators in the United States, Italy and Spain. The material from the prospective study consisted of cDNA or gDNA derived from T cells, B-cell-depleted T cells, or PBMCs. The dataset comprised deeply sampled blood TCRbeta repertoires from subjects exposed to, actively infected with, or recovered from COVID-19. A freely available public database, intended as a resource for researchers studying the immune response to SARS-CoV-2, is where the repertoires were released. Samples came from the ongoing ImmuneRACE study (first 160 participants) plus 1,254 subjects from 6 global collaborators. Nearly every sample came with metadata listing a de-identified subject ID, COVID-19 status, age in years and sex. Where HLA class I and class II types were available, the types were taken from metadata supplied by the sample provider, not from assay-based typing. The research as a whole found: How much clinical and demographic metadata was included differed by source and by participant, and the metadata was provided uncurated.

Each collaborating institution followed its own protocols to collect whole blood in K2EDTA tubes. Collaborator samples were shipped for TCRbeta analysis as frozen whole blood, isolated PBMCs, or DNA extracted from either sample type. The immunoSEQ Assay, a bias-controlled multiplex PCR, was used to amplify TCRbeta CDR3 regions from genomic DNA. The paper's processing steps were these. The number of nucleated cells in each sample was estimated by amplification of reference gene primers within the assay. To quantify the absolute abundance of each unique TCRbeta CDR3 rearrangement, sequence reads were collapsed and filtered. For each sample, productive Simpson clonality was calculated as the square root of Simpson's diversity index over productive rearrangements. TCRdb mirrors the immuneACCESS table, restricted to in-frame sequences. Some clones are absent from its copies; in checked studies, under half trace to an unresolved V gene, and the reason for the others is unknown. The DNA gave D and trimming, while V, J and clone size come from that table. For this sample the table gives approximately 100,000 clones, of which around 85% were detected only once. Approximately 3.5% of the sample goes to the ten largest clones.

The CDR3, from cysteine to phenylalanine, totals 15 residues. Just the 45-base CDR3 DNA is kept, in frame starting at base 1. V gives up 0 bases and J gives up 1 base, and the segment between their germline ends measures 11 bases. According to the germline V gene (reference sequence), CDR1 reads GTSNPN and CDR2 reads SVGIG. Sequencing input: peripheral blood. This chain is built from TRBV30 and TRBJ2-3; the D gene is possibly TRBD2, with 6 bases matching. The TCR originated in a woman aged 80 or older with active or convalescent COVID-19. In nucleotides, the sequence is TGTGCCTGGAGTGTAACGGGGGATCGCACAGATACGCAGTATTTT. Its protein reads: CAWSVTGDRTDTQYF.